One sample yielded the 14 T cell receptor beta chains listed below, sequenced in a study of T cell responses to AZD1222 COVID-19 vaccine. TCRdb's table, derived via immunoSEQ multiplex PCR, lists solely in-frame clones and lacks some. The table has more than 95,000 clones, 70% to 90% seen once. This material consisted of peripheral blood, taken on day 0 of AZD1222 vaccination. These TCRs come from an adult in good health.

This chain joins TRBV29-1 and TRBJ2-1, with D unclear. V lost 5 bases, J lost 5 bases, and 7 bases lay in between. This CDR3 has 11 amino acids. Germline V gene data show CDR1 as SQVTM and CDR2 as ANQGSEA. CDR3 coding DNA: TGCAGCGTTAGTGAGGACAATGAGCAGTTCTTC. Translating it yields CSVSEDNEQFF.

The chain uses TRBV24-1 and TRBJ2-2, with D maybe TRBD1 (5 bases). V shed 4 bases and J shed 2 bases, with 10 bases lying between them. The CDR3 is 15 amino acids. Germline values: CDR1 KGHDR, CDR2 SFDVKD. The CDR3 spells CATSDPGQNTGELFF. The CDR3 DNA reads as TGTGCCACCAGTGACCCCGGACAAAACACCGGGGAGCTGTTTTTT.

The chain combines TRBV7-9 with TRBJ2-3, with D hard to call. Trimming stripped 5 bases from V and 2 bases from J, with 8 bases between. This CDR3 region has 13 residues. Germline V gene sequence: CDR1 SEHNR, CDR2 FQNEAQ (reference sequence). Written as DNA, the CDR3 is TGTGCCAGCAGCGTAGACAACACAGATACGCAGTATTTT. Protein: CASSVDNTDTQYF.

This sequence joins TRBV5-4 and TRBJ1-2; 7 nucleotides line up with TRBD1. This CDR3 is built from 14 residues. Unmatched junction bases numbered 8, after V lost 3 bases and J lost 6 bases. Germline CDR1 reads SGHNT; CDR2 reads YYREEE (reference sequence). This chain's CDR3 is CASSSGGQQDGYTF. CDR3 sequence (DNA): TGTGCCAGCAGCTCAGGGGGACAGCAAGATGGCTACACCTTC.

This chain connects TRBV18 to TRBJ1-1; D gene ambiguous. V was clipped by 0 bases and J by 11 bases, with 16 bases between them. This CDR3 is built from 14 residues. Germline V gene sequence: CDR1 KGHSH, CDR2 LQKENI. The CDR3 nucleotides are TGTGCCAGCTCACCACCACCAGACGGGTCCCGTGCTTTCTTT. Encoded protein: CASSPPPDGSRAFF.

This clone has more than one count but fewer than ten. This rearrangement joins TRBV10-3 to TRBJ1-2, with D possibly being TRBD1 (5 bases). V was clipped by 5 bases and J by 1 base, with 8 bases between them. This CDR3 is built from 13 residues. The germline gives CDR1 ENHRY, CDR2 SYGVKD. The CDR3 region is CAISRQINYGYTF. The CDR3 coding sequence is TGTGCCATCAGTCGACAGATTAACTATGGCTACACCTTC.

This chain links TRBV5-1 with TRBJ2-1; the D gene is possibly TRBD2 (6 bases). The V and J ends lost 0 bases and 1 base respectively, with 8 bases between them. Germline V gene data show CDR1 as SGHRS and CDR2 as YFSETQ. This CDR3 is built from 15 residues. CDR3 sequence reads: CASSLGDWSYNEQFF. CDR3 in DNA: TGCGCCAGCAGCTTGGGGGACTGGTCCTACAATGAGCAGTTCTTC.

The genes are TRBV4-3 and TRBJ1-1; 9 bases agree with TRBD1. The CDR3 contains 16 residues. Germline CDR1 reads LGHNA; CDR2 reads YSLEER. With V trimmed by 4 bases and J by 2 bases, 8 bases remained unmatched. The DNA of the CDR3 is TGCGCCAGCAGCCGCTTCGGACAGGGGTTAAACACTGAAGCTTTCTTT. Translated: CASSRFGQGLNTEAFF.

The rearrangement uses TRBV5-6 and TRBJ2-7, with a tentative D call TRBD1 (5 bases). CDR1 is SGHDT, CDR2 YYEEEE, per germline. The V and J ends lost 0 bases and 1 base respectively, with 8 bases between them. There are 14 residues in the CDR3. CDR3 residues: CASSLGQSSYEQYF. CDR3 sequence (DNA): TGTGCCAGCAGCTTGGGACAGTCATCCTACGAGCAGTACTTC.

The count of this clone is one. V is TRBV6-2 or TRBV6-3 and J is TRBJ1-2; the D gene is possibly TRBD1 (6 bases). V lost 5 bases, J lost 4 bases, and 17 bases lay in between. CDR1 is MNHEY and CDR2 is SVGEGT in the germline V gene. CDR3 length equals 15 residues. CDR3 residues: CASSDLGGPSYGYTF. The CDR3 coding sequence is TGTGCCAGCAGTGACCTGGGGGGGCCTTCCTATGGCTACACCTTC.

CDR3 sequence reads: CASSIVAGGSYEQYF. CDR3 bases: TGTGCCAGTAGTATAGTCGCCGGCGGCTCCTACGAGCAGTACTTC. The chain recombines TRBV19 with TRBJ2-7; D remains unclear. CDR1 and CDR2 (germline): LNHDA, SQIVND (reference sequence). With 1 base removed from V and 0 bases from J, the gap between germline ends came to 10 bases. This CDR3 spans 15 amino acids.

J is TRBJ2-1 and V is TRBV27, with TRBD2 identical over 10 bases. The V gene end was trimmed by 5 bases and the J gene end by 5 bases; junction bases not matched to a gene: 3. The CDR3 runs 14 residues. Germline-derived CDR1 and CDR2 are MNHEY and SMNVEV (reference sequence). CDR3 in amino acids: CASSPGLANNEQFF. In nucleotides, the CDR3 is TGTGCCAGCAGTCCGGGACTAGCGAACAATGAGCAGTTCTTC.

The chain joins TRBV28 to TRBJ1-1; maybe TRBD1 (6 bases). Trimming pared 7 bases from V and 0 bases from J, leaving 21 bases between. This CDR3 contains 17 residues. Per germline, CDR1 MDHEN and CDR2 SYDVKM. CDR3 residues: CASTKPTLQGLNTEAFF. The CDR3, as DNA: TGTGCCAGCACGAAACCCACCTTACAGGGCCTGAACACTGAAGCTTTCTTT.

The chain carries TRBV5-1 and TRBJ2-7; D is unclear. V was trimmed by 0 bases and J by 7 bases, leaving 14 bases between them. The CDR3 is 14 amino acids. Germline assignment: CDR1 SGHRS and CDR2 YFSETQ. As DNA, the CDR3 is TGCGCCAGCAGCTTGGGGCCCGGTGGACGGGAGCAGTACTTC. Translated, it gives CASSLGPGGREQYF.